This TCR beta chain was observed in a study of blood T cell repertoires in COVID-19. Study as a whole: T cells, B-cell-depleted T cells, or PBMCs supplied cDNA or gDNA.

Germline CDR1 LGHDT, CDR2 YNNKEL (reference sequence). Trimming at V came to 2 bases and at J to 6 bases, leaving 3 bases not matched to a gene. The CDR3 is 14 amino acids. Authors' analysis steps: Estimated nucleated cell counts came from reference gene primer amplification. Libraries were prepared by immunoSEQ multiplex PCR; TCRdb keeps only in-frame clonotypes and omits some of them. V and J calls and clone size come straight from that table; D and trimming were deduced from the DNA. The sample lists more than 10,000 clones; 90% were seen once. This clone was recorded once. This chain connects TRBV3-1 (or the pseudogene TRBV3-2) to TRBJ1-2; 10 nucleotides align to TRBD1. The clonotype originates from a human donor with active COVID-19. The donor label of this sample is uncertain. The sample comprised peripheral blood. CDR3 nucleotide sequence: TGTGCCAGCAGCCAAAGGGACAGGGGAGATGGCTACACCTTC. This gives the protein CASSQRDRGDGYTF.